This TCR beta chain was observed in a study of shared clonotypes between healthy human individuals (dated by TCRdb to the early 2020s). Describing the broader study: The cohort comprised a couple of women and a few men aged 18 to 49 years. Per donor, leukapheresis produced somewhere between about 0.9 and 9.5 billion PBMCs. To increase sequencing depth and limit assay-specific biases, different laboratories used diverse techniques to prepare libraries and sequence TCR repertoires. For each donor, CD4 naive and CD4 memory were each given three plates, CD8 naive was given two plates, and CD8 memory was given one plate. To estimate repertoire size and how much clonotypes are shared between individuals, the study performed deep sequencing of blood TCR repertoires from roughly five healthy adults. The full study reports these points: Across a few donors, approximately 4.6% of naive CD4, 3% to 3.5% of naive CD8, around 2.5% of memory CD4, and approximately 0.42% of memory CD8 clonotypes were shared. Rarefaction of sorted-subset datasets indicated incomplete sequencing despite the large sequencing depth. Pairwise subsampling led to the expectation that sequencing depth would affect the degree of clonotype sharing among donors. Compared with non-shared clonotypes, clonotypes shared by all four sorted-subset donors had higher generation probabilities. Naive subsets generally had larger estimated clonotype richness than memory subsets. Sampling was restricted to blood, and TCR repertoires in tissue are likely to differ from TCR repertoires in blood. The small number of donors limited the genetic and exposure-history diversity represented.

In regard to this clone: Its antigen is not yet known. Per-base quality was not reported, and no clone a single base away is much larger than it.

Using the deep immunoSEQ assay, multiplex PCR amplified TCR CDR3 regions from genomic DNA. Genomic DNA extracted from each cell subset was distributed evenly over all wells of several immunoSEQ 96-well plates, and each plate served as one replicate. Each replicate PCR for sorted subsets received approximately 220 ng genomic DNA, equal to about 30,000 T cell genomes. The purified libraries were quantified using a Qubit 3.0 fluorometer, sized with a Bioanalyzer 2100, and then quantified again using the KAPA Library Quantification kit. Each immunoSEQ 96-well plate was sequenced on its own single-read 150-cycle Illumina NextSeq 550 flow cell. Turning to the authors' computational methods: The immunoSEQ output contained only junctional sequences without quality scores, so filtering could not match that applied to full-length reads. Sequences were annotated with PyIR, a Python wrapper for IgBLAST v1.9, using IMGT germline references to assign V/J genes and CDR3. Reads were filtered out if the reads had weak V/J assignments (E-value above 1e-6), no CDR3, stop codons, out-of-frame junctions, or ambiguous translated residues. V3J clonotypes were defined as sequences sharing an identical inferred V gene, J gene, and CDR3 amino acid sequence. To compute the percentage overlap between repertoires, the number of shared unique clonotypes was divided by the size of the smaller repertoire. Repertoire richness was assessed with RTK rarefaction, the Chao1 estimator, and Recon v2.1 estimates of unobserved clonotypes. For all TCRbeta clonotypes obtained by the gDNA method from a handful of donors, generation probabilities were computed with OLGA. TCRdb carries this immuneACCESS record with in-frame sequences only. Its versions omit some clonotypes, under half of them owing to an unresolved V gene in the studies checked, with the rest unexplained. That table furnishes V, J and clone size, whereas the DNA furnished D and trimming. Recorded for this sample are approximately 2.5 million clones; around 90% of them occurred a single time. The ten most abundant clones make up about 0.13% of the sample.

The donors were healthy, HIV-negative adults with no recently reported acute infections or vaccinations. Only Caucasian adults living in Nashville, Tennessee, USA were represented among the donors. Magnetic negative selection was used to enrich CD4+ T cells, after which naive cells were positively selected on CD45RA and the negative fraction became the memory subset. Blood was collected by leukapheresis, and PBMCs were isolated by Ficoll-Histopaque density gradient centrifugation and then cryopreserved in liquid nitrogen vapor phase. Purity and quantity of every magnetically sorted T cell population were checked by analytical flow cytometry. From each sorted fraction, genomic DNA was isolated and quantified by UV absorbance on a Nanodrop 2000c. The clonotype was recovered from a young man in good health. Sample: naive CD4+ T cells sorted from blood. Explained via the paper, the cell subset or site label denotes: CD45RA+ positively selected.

The DNA sequence is as follows: TGTGCCAGCAGTGAAGCCCGTGGAAATTCTGGAAACACCATATATTTT. It translates to CASSEARGNSGNTIYF. The V and J segments used are TRBV25-1 and TRBJ1-3; the D gene identity is not certain. CDR1 and CDR2, looked up from the germline V gene, are MGHDK and SYGVNS. Trimming costs V 2 bases and J 1 base, and their ends lie 12 bases apart. Measured from the cysteine to the phenylalanine, the CDR3 is 16 residues long. The retained sequence is limited to the CDR3, 48 bases, with the frame set at the first base.